This entry lists 16 T cell receptor beta chains sequenced from one sample in a study of T cells in Graves' hyperthyroidism and ophthalmopathy. Amplification of TCR beta CDR3 regions used RNA as the template. HTBI primers were used for first-round RT-PCR of the TCR CDR3. MiXCR was run by TCRdb on the multiplex PCR reads, yielding one entry per CDR3 protein. The top ten clones hold about 49% of a sample with approximately 490,000 distinct CDR3 sequences, 20% to 25% of them seen once. Sequencing was carried out using blood. The receptors here all came from a woman between 65 and 79 years old with Graves' ophthalmopathy.

This clonotype occurred many times. The gene calls are TRBV2 and TRBJ1-2, with TRBD1 as a possible D gene (6 bases). V lost 6 bases and J 2 bases, leaving 13 bases between the germline ends. This CDR3 contains 14 residues. In germline, CDR1 is SNHLY, CDR2 FYNNEI. The CDR3 DNA reads TGTGCCAGCAGGGTGGACAGCGGGAACTATGGCTACACCTTC. It codes for CASRVDSGNYGYTF.

This clonotype was seen at least ten times. The chain employs TRBV12-3 or TRBV12-4 and TRBJ2-7; 9 bases agree with TRBD2. The CDR3 consists of 17 residues. After removal of 4 bases from V and 2 bases from J, the junction contained 12 bases not matched to a gene. The DNA of the CDR3 is TGTGCCAGCAGTTGGCTCGGGGGGTTAGCGGGAGCCTACGAGCAGTACTTC. It yields the protein CASSWLGGLAGAYEQYF.

V and J are TRBV6-5 and TRBJ2-2, with 7 bases identical to TRBD1. Germline assignment: CDR1 MNHEY and CDR2 SVGAGI. This CDR3 has 13 residues. V gave up 3 bases and J gave up 7 bases; unmatched junction bases: 2. Here the CDR3 reads CASSYAGGGELFF. The CDR3 region has the DNA TGTGCCAGCAGTTATGCAGGGGGCGGGGAGCTGTTTTTT.

This clonotype was observed a few times. The chain carries TRBV3-1 and TRBJ2-7; D gene unclear. Trimming pared 3 bases from V and 2 bases from J, leaving 11 bases between. Germline CDR1 is LGHDT and CDR2 is YNNKEL (reference sequence). The CDR3 extends over 14 amino acids. The chain's CDR3 is CASSQSHSPYEQYF. DNA of the CDR3: TGTGCCAGCAGCCAGAGTCACTCACCCTACGAGCAGTACTTC.

This clonotype was observed at least ten times. The rearrangement uses TRBV20-1 and TRBJ2-1, with D perhaps matching TRBD1 or TRBD2 (5 bases each). The CDR3 covers 14 residues. Germline V gene data show CDR1 as DFQATT and CDR2 as SNEGSKA (reference sequence). V was shortened by 0 bases and J by 7 bases, with 13 bases between the two germline ends. CDR3 sequence reads: CSARDGTGLNEQFF. The CDR3 DNA sequence: TGCAGTGCTAGAGATGGGACGGGGTTAAATGAGCAGTTCTTC.

The V gene is TRBV7-9, the J gene TRBJ1-5, with 9 bases matching TRBD1. V was clipped by 4 bases and J by 3 bases; unmatched bases: 7. Germline V gives CDR1 SEHNR, CDR2 FQNEAQ (reference sequence). CDR3 size: 16 residues. The CDR3 region has the DNA TGTGCCAGCAGCTATTCCGGGACAGGGCTCAATCAGCCCCAGCATTTT. Encoded protein: CASSYSGTGLNQPQHF.

This clonotype was picked up a small number of times. The gene calls are TRBV6-1 and TRBJ1-6; 8 bases agree with TRBD1. This CDR3 has 13 residues. Per germline, CDR1 MNHNS and CDR2 SASEGT. The J segment lost 9 bases and the V segment lost 6 bases, leaving 4 bases of the junction unmatched. The CDR3 spells CASSWTGTSPLHF. The CDR3 DNA reads as TGTGCCAGCAGCTGGACAGGGACTTCACCCCTCCACTTT.

The chain's CDR3 is CASSPNPTGPGGYTF. CDR3 DNA: TGTGCCAGCTCACCAAATCCGACAGGTCCGGGCGGCTACACCTTC. The chain recombines TRBV18 with TRBJ1-2; D might be TRBD1 (6 bases). Trimming shortened V by 2 bases and J by 8 bases, and 18 bases separated the two germline ends. CDR1 is KGHSH and CDR2 is LQKENI in the germline V gene. The CDR3 covers 15 residues.

The rearrangement links TRBV5-6 to TRBJ2-7, with D possibly TRBD1 on 6 matching bases. Trimming removed 4 bases from V and 6 bases from J, with 14 bases in between. Germline-derived CDR1 and CDR2 are SGHDT and YYEEEE. The CDR3 covers 13 residues. The CDR3 loop is CASSGRTAVEQYF. In DNA, the CDR3 is TGTGCCAGCAGCGGGCGGACAGCCGTCGAGCAGTACTTC.

This clonotype has just a few counts. The rearrangement uses TRBV20-1 and TRBJ1-4; 9 bases map to TRBD1. CDR1 and CDR2 from the germline V gene are DFQATT and SNEGSKA (reference sequence). The CDR3 has 13 amino acids. Losses at the gene ends were 6 bases for V and 5 bases for J; bases not matched to a gene: 4. This chain's CDR3 is CSATGQGNEKLFF. In DNA form, the CDR3 reads TGCAGTGCCACAGGACAGGGGAATGAAAAACTGTTTTTT.

This clonotype was detected a few times. The chain employs TRBV3-1 and TRBJ2-7; 14 bases agree with TRBD2. V lost 4 bases, J lost 1 base, and 9 bases stayed unmatched. Germline V CDR1 and CDR2: LGHDT, YNNKEL (reference sequence). There are 18 residues in the CDR3. The CDR3 loop is CASSPGTGLAGDSYEQYF. The CDR3 bases are TGTGCCAGCAGCCCCGGGACGGGACTAGCGGGAGATTCCTACGAGCAGTACTTC.

The chain has TRBV18 and TRBJ2-2; 9 positions agree with TRBD1. V lost 4 bases and J lost 4; bases outside the gene matches: 4. Germline values: CDR1 KGHSH, CDR2 LQKENI. The CDR3 has 15 amino acids. CDR3 coding DNA: TGTGCCAGCTCACTCGGGACAGGGACCACCGGGGAGCTGTTTTTT. Protein sequence: CASSLGTGTTGELFF.

There are a few counts of this clonotype. The rearrangement uses TRBV11-3 and TRBJ2-7; D possibly matches TRBD1 or TRBD2 (5 bases each). This CDR3 is 14 amino acids long. Germline assignment: CDR1 SGHNT and CDR2 YENEEA. V dropped 2 bases and J dropped 2 bases, with 10 bases sitting between them. CDR3 sequence: CASSLQTGPYEQYF. CDR3 nucleotides: TGTGCCAGCAGCTTACAGACGGGACCCTACGAGCAGTACTTC. The whole variable domain, filled in from reference TRBV11-3 and TRBJ2-7, reads EAGVVQSPRYKIIEKKQPVAFWCNPISGHNTLYWYLQNLGQGPELLIRYENEEAVDDSQLPKDRFSAERLKGVDSTLKIQPAELGDSAVYLCASSLQTGPYEQYFGPGTRLTVT.

The chain couples TRBV4-1 to TRBJ2-3; TRBD2 matches 14 bases. The germline CDR1 and CDR2 sequences are MGHRA and YSYEKL. V lost 0 bases to trimming and J lost 3 bases; unmatched junction nucleotides: 5. This CDR3 contains 18 residues. CDR3 nucleotides: TGCGCCAGCAGCCAAGATCGGACTAGCGGGAGGAAGACAGATACGCAGTATTTT. Protein product: CASSQDRTSGRKTDTQYF.

This clonotype was detected many times. J is TRBJ2-7 and V is TRBV12-3 or TRBV12-4; tentative D call: TRBD2 (5 bases). V lost 5 bases to trimming and J lost 9 bases, with 23 bases between them. This CDR3 spans 15 amino acids. Written as DNA, the CDR3 is TGTGCCAGCAGTACTTCCGGGATCTCCTCCCTCGGGCAGTACTTC. It translates to CASSTSGISSLGQYF.

This clonotype showed up just a few times. The chain employs TRBV28 and TRBJ1-5, with TRBD1 matching 10 bases. The CDR3 sequence is 17 residues long. The ends lost 0 bases at V and 1 base at J; junction bases unmatched: 3. Per the germline V gene, CDR1 is MDHEN and CDR2 is SYDVKM. The CDR3 sequence is CASSLWRGQGSNQPQHF. The CDR3 nucleotides read TGTGCCAGCAGTTTATGGAGGGGACAGGGGAGCAATCAGCCCCAGCATTTT.